Here is one T cell receptor (beta chain) with its context. The repertoire was sequenced with immunoSEQ multiplex PCR; TCRdb's copy has only in-frame clones and lacks some. Of almost 550,000 clones in the sample, around 78% are singletons; the top ten hold roughly 0.013%. The data are from a study of shared T cell receptors in the human thymus. CDR3 length: 12 amino acids. Germline V gene sequence: CDR1 MNHEY, CDR2 SVGAGI. The same data also went into a second study, on human thymus T cells. Per that paper: Biased V and J segment usage appeared in thymus and peripheral blood.

The sequence came from a boy under three years old with a congenital heart defect. Sequencing was performed on thymocytes. The chain links TRBV6-5 to TRBJ2-7; 8 bases line up with TRBD2. CDR3 in amino acids: CVSYGRAYEQYF. The CDR3 bases are TGTGTCTCGTACGGGAGGGCCTACGAGCAGTACTTC.